The 27 T cell receptor beta chains reported below all come from one sample, sequenced in a study of cytomegalovirus exposure and HLA in healthy donors. Primers for the PCR totalled 60 Vbeta and 13 Jbeta. Generated by immunoSEQ multiplex PCR, the TCRdb table keeps only in-frame clones and is missing some. Of 80,000 to 90,000 clones detected, 60% to 80% appear once; the ten largest clones hold over 2%. Source material: PBMCs. These receptors were obtained from a man between 40 and 49 years old in good health and CMV-seronegative.

The genes are TRBV28 and TRBJ1-5; 7 bases match TRBD1. Per germline, CDR1 MDHEN and CDR2 SYDVKM. V shed 4 bases, J shed 1 base, and the junction held 4 bases outside the gene matches. This CDR3 has 15 amino acids. The CDR3: CASSYRGPSNQPQHF. In DNA form, the CDR3 reads TGTGCCAGCAGTTACAGGGGCCCCAGCAATCAGCCCCAGCATTTT.

The chain carries TRBV11-2 and TRBJ1-1, with a possible D match to TRBD1 (5 bases). The V and J ends lost 1 base and 5 bases respectively, with 14 bases between them. The V gene's germline CDR1 is SGHAT and CDR2 FQNNGV. CDR3 length: 15 amino acids. CDR3 sequence (DNA): TGTGCCAGCAGCTTAGCTCTGCCAGGGTCGACTGAAGCTTTCTTT. Translating gives CASSLALPGSTEAFF.

This clone has only a few counts. The rearrangement uses TRBV5-1 and TRBJ1-1, with D possibly matching TRBD1 (6 bases). The V end was cut by 6 bases, the J end by 1 base, with 13 bases between. The CDR3 is made up of 14 amino acids. Germline V gene data show CDR1 as SGHRS and CDR2 as YFSETQ. CDR3 sequence reads: CASNYGQWNTEAFF. CDR3 nucleotide sequence: TGCGCCAGCAACTATGGACAGTGGAACACTGAAGCTTTCTTT.

The rearrangement joins TRBV30 to TRBJ2-2, with 7 positions matching TRBD2. CDR1 is GTSNPN, CDR2 SVGIG, per germline (reference sequence). CDR3 length: 15 residues. V lost 5 bases, J lost 3 bases, and 9 bases stayed unmatched. This CDR3 is CAWDRASGHTGELFF. The CDR3 DNA reads TGTGCCTGGGATCGGGCTAGCGGCCACACCGGGGAGCTGTTTTTT. Looking up the rest from reference TRBV30 and TRBJ2-2 gives the full variable domain: SQTIHQWPATLVQPVGSPLSLECTVEGTSNPNLYWYRQAAGRGLQLLFYSVGIGQISSEVPQNLSASRPQDRQFILSSKKLLLSDSGFYLCAWDRASGHTGELFFGEGSRLTVL.

The chain recombines TRBV5-6 with TRBJ2-2, with 7 nucleotides matching TRBD1. Germline CDR1 and CDR2: SGHDT and YYEEEE. This CDR3 is built from 16 residues. V lost 4 bases to trimming and J lost 0 bases; unmatched junction nucleotides: 6. In DNA form, the CDR3 reads TGTGCCAGCAGCAGACCCGGACAGGCGAACACCGGGGAGCTGTTTTTT. It codes for CASSRPGQANTGELFF. Together with reference TRBV5-6 and TRBJ2-2, the CDR3 gives the full variable domain: DAGVTQSPTHLIKTRGQQVTLRCSPKSGHDTVSWYQQALGQGPQFIFQYYEEEERQRGNFPDRFSGHQFPNYSSELNVNALLLGDSALYLCASSRPGQANTGELFFGEGSRLTVL.

The rearrangement joins TRBV5-4 to TRBJ1-1; weak D call: TRBD1 (5 bases). V was cut by 0 bases and J by 2 bases, with 11 bases left in between. In germline, CDR1 is SGHNT, CDR2 YYREEE (reference sequence). The CDR3 totals 15 residues. As DNA, the CDR3 is TGTGCCAGCAGCTTGGTGGGGCACGTAAACACTGAAGCTTTCTTT. Encoded protein: CASSLVGHVNTEAFF. Full variable domain (rest looked up from reference TRBV5-4 and TRBJ1-1): ETGVTQSPTHLIKTRGQQVTLRCSSQSGHNTVSWYQQALGQGPQFIFQYYREEENGRGNFPPRFSGLQFPNYSSELNVNALELDDSALYLCASSLVGHVNTEAFFGQGTRLTVV.

This clone was observed a few times. CDR3 in amino acids: CASSWGGTGGSTEAFF. The CDR3 coding sequence is TGCGCCAGCAGCTGGGGGGGGACAGGGGGTAGCACTGAAGCTTTCTTT. V usage is TRBV5-1 and J usage is TRBJ1-1; 11 bases map to TRBD1. Losses at the gene ends were 3 bases for V and 4 bases for J; bases not matched to a gene: 8. The CDR3 totals 16 residues. The germline V gene encodes CDR1 SGHRS and CDR2 YFSETQ.

This clone came up once. The rearrangement joins TRBV6-5 to TRBJ1-4; 8 nucleotides align to TRBD1. Looked up from germline, CDR1 is MNHEY and CDR2 is SVGAGI. This CDR3 is 16 amino acids long. V shed 2 bases, J shed 10 bases, and the junction held 12 bases outside the gene matches. CDR3 region: CASSYATGTGPGKLFF. The CDR3 DNA sequence: TGTGCCAGCAGTTACGCAACCGGGACAGGTCCTGGAAAACTGTTTTTT.

The chain recombines TRBV5-1 with TRBJ1-2; 8 bases line up with TRBD1. The V gene end was trimmed by 0 bases and the J gene end by 8 bases; junction bases not matched to a gene: 6. This CDR3 spans 14 amino acids. CDR1 and CDR2 (germline): SGHRS, YFSETQ. The CDR3 sequence is CASSLAGQGKGYTF. CDR3 sequence (DNA): TGCGCCAGCAGCTTGGCCGGACAGGGTAAGGGCTACACCTTC.

The CDR3 region is CASGAMQFF. CDR3 in DNA: TGTGCCAGCGGGGCAATGCAGTTCTTC. This chain links TRBV9 with TRBJ2-1; possible D gene TRBD1, 5 bases. Trimming took 7 bases from V and 12 from J, leaving 8 bases between them. Germline-derived CDR1 and CDR2 are SGDLS and YYNGEE. This CDR3 spans 9 amino acids.

For this clone: The same CDR3 also results from other DNA sequences found in this sample. The chain recombines TRBV29-1 with TRBJ1-5, with a possible D match to TRBD1 (6 bases). The CDR3 sequence is 14 residues long. Germline V lookup: CDR1 SQVTM, CDR2 ANQGSEA. Deletions cut 4 bases from V and 0 bases from J, with 10 bases between. CDR3 loop: CSVGTDYSNQPQHF. CDR3 in DNA: TGCAGCGTTGGGACAGATTATAGCAATCAGCCCCAGCATTTT.

This clone has more than one count but fewer than ten. The genes are TRBV6-5 and TRBJ1-1, with TRBD1 as a possible D gene (6 bases). CDR1 is MNHEY and CDR2 is SVGAGI in the germline V gene. The CDR3 contains 14 residues. V was pared by 7 bases and J by 4 bases, with 16 bases between. DNA for the CDR3: TGTGCCAGCACCCACGGGGGAGGGGGCACTGAAGCTTTCTTT. Translated, it gives CASTHGGGGTEAFF.

The rearrangement uses TRBV6-1 and TRBJ2-7, with 7 bases matching TRBD1. Unmatched junction bases numbered 13, after V lost 2 bases and J lost 3 bases. The CDR3 sequence is 17 residues long. Germline loops: CDR1 MNHNS, CDR2 SASEGT. CDR3: CASSESTGFREDYEQYF. CDR3 coding DNA: TGTGCCAGCAGTGAATCGACAGGGTTTAGGGAAGACTACGAGCAGTACTTC.

The CDR3 spells CASSADRGATLYGYTF. Here the CDR3 DNA reads TGTGCCAGCAGTGCCGATCGGGGGGCGACCCTCTATGGCTACACCTTC. This sequence joins TRBV6-6 and TRBJ1-2, with D perhaps matching TRBD1 (6 bases). CDR1 and CDR2 from the germline V gene are MNHNY and SVGAGI (reference sequence). The CDR3 runs to 16 residues. V was clipped by 5 bases and J by 4 bases, with 20 bases between them.

The CDR3 DNA reads TGTGCCAGCAGTTCCGGTGTTGGGGGGGCACCTCGTGAGCAGTACTTC. Its translation: CASSSGVGGAPREQYF. The chain joins TRBV27 to TRBJ2-7, with a tentative D call TRBD2 (7 bases). Trimming removed 4 bases from V and 7 bases from J, with 23 bases in between. CDR1 and CDR2 (germline): MNHEY, SMNVEV (reference sequence). There are 16 residues in the CDR3.

The V call is TRBV5-4, the J call TRBJ1-3; 9 bases are a match to TRBD1. V lost 3 bases, J lost 4 bases, and 14 bases stayed unmatched. This CDR3 is 18 amino acids long. Germline CDR1 reads SGHNT; CDR2 reads YYREEE (reference sequence). In DNA form, the CDR3 reads TGTGCCAGCAGCTCCCAAAAAGCCGGGACAGGGCTCGGAAACACCATATATTTT. The encoded protein is CASSSQKAGTGLGNTIYF.

V and J are TRBV5-4 and TRBJ1-3; D possibly corresponds to TRBD1 (6 bases). Germline lookup yields CDR1 SGHNT and CDR2 YYREEE (reference sequence). V was trimmed by 4 bases and J by 2 bases, leaving 10 bases between them. The CDR3 loop spans 14 amino acids. CDR3 nucleotide sequence: TGTGCCAGCAGCGACCAGGGGACTGGAAACACCATATATTTT. Protein product: CASSDQGTGNTIYF.

The sample holds one count of this clone. The chain combines TRBV27 with TRBJ1-2, with a tentative D call TRBD1 (6 bases). Trimming pared 0 bases from V and 6 bases from J, leaving 14 bases between. Germline V gene data show CDR1 as MNHEY and CDR2 as SMNVEV (reference sequence). The CDR3 consists of 15 residues. The DNA for the CDR3 is TGTGCCAGCAGTTTATCTATAGGGACACCGGATGGCTACACCTTC. It yields the protein CASSLSIGTPDGYTF.

The rearrangement links TRBV2 to TRBJ1-6; D gene unclear. There are 17 residues in the CDR3. The germline V gene encodes CDR1 SNHLY and CDR2 FYNNEI. Trimming shortened V by 0 bases and J by 0 bases, and 9 bases separated the two germline ends. The CDR3 sequence is CASSEAPVSSYNSPLHF. CDR3 DNA: TGTGCCAGCAGTGAAGCGCCGGTTAGCTCCTATAATTCACCCCTCCACTTT.

J is TRBJ2-7 and V is TRBV28; weak D call: TRBD2 (5 bases). The CDR3 is made up of 16 amino acids. Germline CDR1 MDHEN, CDR2 SYDVKM. Trimming removed 6 bases from V and 5 bases from J, with 23 bases in between. The CDR3 here is CASSFPPDGVDHEQYF. The CDR3 DNA follows: TGTGCCAGCAGCTTCCCTCCGGACGGGGTGGACCACGAGCAGTACTTC.

This clone showed up just once. This sequence joins TRBV6-5 and TRBJ1-4; D remains unclear. The CDR3 sequence is 15 residues long. V dropped 0 bases and J dropped 4 bases, with 9 bases sitting between them. Germline values: CDR1 MNHEY, CDR2 SVGAGI. The CDR3 DNA sequence: TGTGCCAGCAGTTACTCGAGGGATTATAATGAAAAACTGTTTTTT. Protein: CASSYSRDYNEKLFF.

This clone is a singleton in its sample. CDR3 sequence (DNA): TGTGCCAGCAGTGAAACCTGGCCGGGACTAGCGACCCAAGAGACCCAGTACTTC. Translation: CASSETWPGLATQETQYF. The chain is built from TRBV6-1 and TRBJ2-5, with 10 nucleotides matching TRBD2. Losses at the gene ends were 2 bases for V and 1 base for J; bases not matched to a gene: 10. Germline V gene lookup returns CDR1 MNHNS and CDR2 SASEGT. The CDR3 is 18 amino acids.

J is TRBJ1-1 and V is TRBV30; D may be TRBD1 (6 bases). Germline-derived CDR1 and CDR2 are GTSNPN and SVGIG (reference sequence). V lost 5 bases, J lost 3 bases, and 10 bases lay in between. CDR3 length equals 12 residues. CDR3 loop: CAWCQGHTEAFF. The DNA for the CDR3 is TGTGCCTGGTGCCAGGGGCACACTGAAGCTTTCTTT.

The chain couples TRBV7-9 to TRBJ1-4; 7 nucleotides line up with TRBD1. The V gene end was trimmed by 10 bases and the J gene end by 5 bases; junction bases not matched to a gene: 4. This CDR3 contains 12 residues. Germline values: CDR1 SEHNR, CDR2 FQNEAQ (reference sequence). For the CDR3, the DNA is TGTGCCACCCGGGACAGCAATGAAAAACTGTTTTTT. Translated, it gives CATRDSNEKLFF. The whole variable domain, filled in from reference TRBV7-9 and TRBJ1-4, reads DTGVSQNPRHKITKRGQNVTFRCDPISEHNRLYWYRQTLGQGPEFLTYFQNEAQLEKSRLLSDRFSAERPKGSFSTLEIQRTEQGDSAMYLCATRDSNEKLFFGSGTQLSVL.

The V gene is TRBV11-2, the J gene TRBJ1-1; 8 nucleotides match TRBD1. The CDR3 has 14 residues. The junction had 2 bases not matched to a gene; V was cut back by 2 bases and J by 3 bases. CDR1 and CDR2 from the germline V gene are SGHAT and FQNNGV. The CDR3 loop reads CASSLRQGYTEAFF. The CDR3 coding sequence is TGTGCCAGCAGCTTAAGACAGGGGTACACTGAAGCTTTCTTT.

The gene calls are TRBV19 and TRBJ1-2, with 9 bases aligning to TRBD1. V lost 5 bases, J lost 6 bases, and 4 bases stayed unmatched. CDR3 length: 13 residues. Germline V lookup: CDR1 LNHDA, CDR2 SQIVND (reference sequence). CDR3 nucleotides: TGTGCCAGTAGTGAACAGGGGGCGCATGGCTACACCTTC. It yields the protein CASSEQGAHGYTF.

J is TRBJ1-2 and V is TRBV9; maybe TRBD1 (6 bases). The CDR3 spans 16 residues. V was pared by 3 bases and J by 0 bases, with 15 bases between. The germline gives CDR1 SGDLS, CDR2 YYNGEE. In DNA form, the CDR3 reads TGTGCCAGCAGCGAGGCACAGGGAGGGGCTAACTATGGCTACACCTTC. The encoded protein is CASSEAQGGANYGYTF.